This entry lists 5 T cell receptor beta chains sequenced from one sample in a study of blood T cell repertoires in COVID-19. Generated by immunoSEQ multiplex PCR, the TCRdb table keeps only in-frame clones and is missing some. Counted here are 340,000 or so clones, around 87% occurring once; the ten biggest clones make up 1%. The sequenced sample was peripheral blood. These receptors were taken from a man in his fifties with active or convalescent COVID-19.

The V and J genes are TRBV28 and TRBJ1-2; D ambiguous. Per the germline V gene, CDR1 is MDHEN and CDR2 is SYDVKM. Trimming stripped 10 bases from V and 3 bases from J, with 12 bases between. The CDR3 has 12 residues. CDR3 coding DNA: TGTGCCACCGTTAGGGAGGACTATGGCTACACCTTC. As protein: CATVREDYGYTF.

The CDR3 is CASSLSRATGRETQYF. The CDR3 DNA reads TGTGCCAGCAGCTTAAGTCGGGCGACAGGGCGGGAGACCCAGTACTTC. This sequence joins TRBV7-9 and TRBJ2-5, with TRBD1 identical over 7 bases. The CDR3 sequence is 16 residues long. Germline-derived CDR1 and CDR2 are SEHNR and FQNEAQ (reference sequence). Trimming removed 2 bases from V and 5 bases from J; junction bases left unmatched: 11. Full variable domain (rest looked up from reference TRBV7-9 and TRBJ2-5): DTGVSQNPRHKITKRGQNVTFRCDPISEHNRLYWYRQTLGQGPEFLTYFQNEAQLEKSRLLSDRFSAERPKGSFSTLEIQRTEQGDSAMYLCASSLSRATGRETQYFGPGTRLLVL.

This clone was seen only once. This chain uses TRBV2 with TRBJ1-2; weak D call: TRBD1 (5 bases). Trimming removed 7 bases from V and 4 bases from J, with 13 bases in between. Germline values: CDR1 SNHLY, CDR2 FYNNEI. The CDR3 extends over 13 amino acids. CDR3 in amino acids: CASKAGTVYGYTF. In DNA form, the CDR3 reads TGTGCCAGCAAGGCCGGGACTGTCTATGGCTACACCTTC. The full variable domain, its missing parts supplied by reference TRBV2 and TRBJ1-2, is EPEVTQTPSHQVTQMGQEVILRCVPISNHLYFYWYRQILGQKVEFLVSFYNNEISEKSEIFDDQFSVERPDGSNFTLKIRSTKLEDSAMYFCASKAGTVYGYTFGSGTRLTVV.

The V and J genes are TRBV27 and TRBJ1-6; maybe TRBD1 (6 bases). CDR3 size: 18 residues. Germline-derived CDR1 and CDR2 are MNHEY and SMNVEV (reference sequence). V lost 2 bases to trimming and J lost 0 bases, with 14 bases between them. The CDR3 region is CASSLGEGGSSYNSPLHF. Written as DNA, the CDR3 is TGTGCCAGCAGTTTAGGAGAGGGGGGGAGCTCCTATAATTCACCCCTCCACTTT.

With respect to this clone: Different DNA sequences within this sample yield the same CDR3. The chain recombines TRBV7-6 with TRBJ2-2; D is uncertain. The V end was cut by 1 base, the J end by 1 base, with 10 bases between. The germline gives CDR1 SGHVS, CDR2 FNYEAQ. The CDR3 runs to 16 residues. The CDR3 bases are TGTGCCAGCAGCTTAGTAGGCGGTGGGAACACCGGGGAGCTGTTTTTT. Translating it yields CASSLVGGGNTGELFF.